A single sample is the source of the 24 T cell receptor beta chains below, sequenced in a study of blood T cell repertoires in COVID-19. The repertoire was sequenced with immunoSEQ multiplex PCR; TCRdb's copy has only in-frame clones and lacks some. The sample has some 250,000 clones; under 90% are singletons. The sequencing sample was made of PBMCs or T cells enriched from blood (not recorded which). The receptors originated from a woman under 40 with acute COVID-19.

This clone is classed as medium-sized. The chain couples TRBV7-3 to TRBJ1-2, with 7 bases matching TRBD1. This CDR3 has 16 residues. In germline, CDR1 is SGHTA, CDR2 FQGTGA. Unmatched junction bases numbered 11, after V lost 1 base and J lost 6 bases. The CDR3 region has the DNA TGTGCCAGCAGCTTAATCGGACAGGACGCGTTAAATGGCTACACCTTC. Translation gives CASSLIGQDALNGYTF.

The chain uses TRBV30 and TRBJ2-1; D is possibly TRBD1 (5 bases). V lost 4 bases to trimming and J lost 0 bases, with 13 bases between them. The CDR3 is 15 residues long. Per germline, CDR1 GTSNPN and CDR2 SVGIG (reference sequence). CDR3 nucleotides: TGTGCCTGGAAACCGGACACGGGCTCCTACAATGAGCAGTTCTTC. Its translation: CAWKPDTGSYNEQFF.

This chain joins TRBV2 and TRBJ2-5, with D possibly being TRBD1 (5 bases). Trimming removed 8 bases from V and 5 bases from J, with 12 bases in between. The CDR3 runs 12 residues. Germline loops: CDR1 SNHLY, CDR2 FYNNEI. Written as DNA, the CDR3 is TGTGCCAGCGGGGCGACCGAGGAGACCCAGTACTTC. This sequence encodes CASGATEETQYF.

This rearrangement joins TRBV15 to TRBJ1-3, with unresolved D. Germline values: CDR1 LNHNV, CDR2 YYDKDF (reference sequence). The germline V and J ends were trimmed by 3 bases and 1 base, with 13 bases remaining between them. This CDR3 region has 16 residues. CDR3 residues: CATSREGSFSGNTIYF. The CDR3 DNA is TGTGCCACCAGCAGGGAGGGAAGTTTTTCTGGAAACACCATATATTTT.

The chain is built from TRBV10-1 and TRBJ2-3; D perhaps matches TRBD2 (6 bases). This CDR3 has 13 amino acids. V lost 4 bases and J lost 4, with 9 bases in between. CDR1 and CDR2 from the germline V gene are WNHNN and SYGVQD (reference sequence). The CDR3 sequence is CASSGTSSDTQYF. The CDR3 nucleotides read TGCGCCAGCAGTGGAACTAGCTCAGATACGCAGTATTTT.

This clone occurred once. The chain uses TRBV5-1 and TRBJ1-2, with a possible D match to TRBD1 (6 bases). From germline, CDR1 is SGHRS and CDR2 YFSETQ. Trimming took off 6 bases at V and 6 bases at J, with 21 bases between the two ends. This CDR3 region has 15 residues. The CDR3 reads CASTSGQQGVDGYTF. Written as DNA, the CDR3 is TGCGCCAGCACCTCGGGTCAACAGGGTGTAGATGGCTACACCTTC.

The CDR3 here is CASSRVEQNYGYTF. The CDR3 nucleotides are TGTGCCAGCAGTCGGGTAGAGCAAAACTATGGCTACACCTTC. The chain combines TRBV2 with TRBJ1-2; D remains ambiguous. The CDR3 has 14 residues. From germline, CDR1 is SNHLY and CDR2 FYNNEI. Trimming left V 5 bases short and J 2 bases short, with 12 bases between.

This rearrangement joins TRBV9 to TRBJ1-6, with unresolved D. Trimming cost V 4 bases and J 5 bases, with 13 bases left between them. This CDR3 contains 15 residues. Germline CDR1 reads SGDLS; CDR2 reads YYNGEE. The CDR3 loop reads CASSPRVMNNSPLHF. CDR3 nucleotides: TGTGCCAGCAGCCCACGAGTCATGAATAATTCACCCCTCCACTTT.

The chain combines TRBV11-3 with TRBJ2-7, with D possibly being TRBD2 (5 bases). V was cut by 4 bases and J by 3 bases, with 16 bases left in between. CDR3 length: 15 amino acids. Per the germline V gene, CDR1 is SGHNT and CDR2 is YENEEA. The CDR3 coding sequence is TGTGCCAGCAGCTCCGGGTTCGGGGAGCACTACGAGCAGTACTTC. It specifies CASSSGFGEHYEQYF.

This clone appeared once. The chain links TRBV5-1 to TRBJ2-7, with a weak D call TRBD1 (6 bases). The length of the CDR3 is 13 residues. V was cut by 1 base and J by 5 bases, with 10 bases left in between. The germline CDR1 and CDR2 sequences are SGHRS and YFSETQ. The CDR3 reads CASSLTGFNEQYF. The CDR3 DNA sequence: TGCGCCAGCAGCTTGACAGGGTTCAACGAGCAGTACTTC.

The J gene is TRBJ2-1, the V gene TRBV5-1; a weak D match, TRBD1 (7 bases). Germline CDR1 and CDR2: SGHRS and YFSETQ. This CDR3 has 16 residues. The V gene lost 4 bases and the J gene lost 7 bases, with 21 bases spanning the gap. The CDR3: CASSDGGQWGRNEQFF. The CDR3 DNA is TGCGCCAGCAGCGACGGGGGACAGTGGGGAAGGAATGAGCAGTTCTTC.

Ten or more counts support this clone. The CDR3 is CASSQGTGEGGGNTIYF. CDR3 bases: TGTGCCAGCAGCCAAGGGACAGGGGAAGGAGGAGGAAACACCATATATTTT. The chain recombines TRBV3-1 (or the pseudogene TRBV3-2) with TRBJ1-3, with 9 bases matching TRBD1. After removal of 1 base from V and 4 bases from J, the junction contained 8 bases not matched to a gene. Germline CDR1 and CDR2: LGHDT and YNNKEL (reference sequence). CDR3 length: 17 amino acids.

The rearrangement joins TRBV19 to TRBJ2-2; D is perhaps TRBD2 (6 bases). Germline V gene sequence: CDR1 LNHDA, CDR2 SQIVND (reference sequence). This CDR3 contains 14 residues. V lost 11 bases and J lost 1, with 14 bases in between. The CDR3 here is CASAGILNTGELFF. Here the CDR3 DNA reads TGTGCCTCCGCGGGGATCCTGAACACCGGGGAGCTGTTTTTT.

In DNA form, the CDR3 reads TGTGCCAGCGGCAAAGACAGGACCTCTGGAAACACCATATATTTT. This codes for CASGKDRTSGNTIYF. This chain joins TRBV9 and TRBJ1-3, with a possible D match to TRBD1 (6 bases). The CDR3 has 15 amino acids. The germline gives CDR1 SGDLS, CDR2 YYNGEE. V lost 7 bases, J lost 0 bases, and 14 bases lay in between.

DNA for the CDR3: TGTGCCGGACTCGAGGGGGTCGGGTTCGGGGAAGCTTTCTTT. Translation: CAGLEGVGFGEAFF. The V call is TRBV2, the J call TRBJ1-1, with a possible D match to TRBD1 (6 bases). The CDR3 loop spans 14 amino acids. CDR1 and CDR2 (germline): SNHLY, FYNNEI. The V gene lost 11 bases and the J gene lost 8 bases, with 24 bases spanning the gap.

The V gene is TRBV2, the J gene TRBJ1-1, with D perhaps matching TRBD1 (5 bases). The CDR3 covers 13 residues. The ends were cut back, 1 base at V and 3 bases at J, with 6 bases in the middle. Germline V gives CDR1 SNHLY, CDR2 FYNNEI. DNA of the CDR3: TGTGCCAGCAGTGAAGAGGGGTACACTGAAGCTTTCTTT. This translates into CASSEEGYTEAFF.

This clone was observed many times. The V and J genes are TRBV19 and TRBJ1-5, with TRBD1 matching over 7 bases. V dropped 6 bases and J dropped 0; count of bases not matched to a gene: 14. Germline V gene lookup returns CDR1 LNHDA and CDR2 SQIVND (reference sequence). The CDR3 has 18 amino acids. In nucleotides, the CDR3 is TGTGCCAGTAGGCTACAGGGGAACGATTTGGGTAGCAATCAGCCCCAGCATTTT. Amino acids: CASRLQGNDLGSNQPQHF.

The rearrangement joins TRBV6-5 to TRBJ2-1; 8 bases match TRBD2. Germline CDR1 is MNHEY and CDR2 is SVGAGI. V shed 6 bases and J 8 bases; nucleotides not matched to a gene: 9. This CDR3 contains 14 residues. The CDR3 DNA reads TGTGCCAGCAGCGGGGGGGCGAGTCGTTATGAGCAGTTCTTC. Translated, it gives CASSGGASRYEQFF.

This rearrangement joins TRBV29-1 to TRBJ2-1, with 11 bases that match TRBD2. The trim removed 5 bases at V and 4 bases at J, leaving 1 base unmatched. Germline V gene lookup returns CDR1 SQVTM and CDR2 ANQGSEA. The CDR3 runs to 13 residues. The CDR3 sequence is CSVSSGGYNEQFF. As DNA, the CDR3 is TGCAGCGTTTCTAGCGGGGGGTACAATGAGCAGTTCTTC.

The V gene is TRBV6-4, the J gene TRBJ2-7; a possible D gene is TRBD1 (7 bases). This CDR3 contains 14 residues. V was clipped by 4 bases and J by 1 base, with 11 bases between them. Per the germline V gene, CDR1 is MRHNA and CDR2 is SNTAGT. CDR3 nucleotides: TGTGCCAGCAGTGCGGGGGACAGTTCCTACGAGCAGTACTTC. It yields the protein CASSAGDSSYEQYF.

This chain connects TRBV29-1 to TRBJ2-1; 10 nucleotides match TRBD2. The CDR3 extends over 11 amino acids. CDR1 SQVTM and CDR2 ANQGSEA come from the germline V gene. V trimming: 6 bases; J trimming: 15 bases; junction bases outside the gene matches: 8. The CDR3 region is CSVLLAGERFF. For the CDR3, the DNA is TGCAGCGTACTTCTAGCGGGGGAACGGTTCTTC.

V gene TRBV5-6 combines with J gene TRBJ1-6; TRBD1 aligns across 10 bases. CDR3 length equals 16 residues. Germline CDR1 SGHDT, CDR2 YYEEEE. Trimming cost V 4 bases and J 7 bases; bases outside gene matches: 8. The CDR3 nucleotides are TGTGCCAGCAGCGAAAGACAGGGGGCTCTGAATTCACCCCTCCACTTT. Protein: CASSERQGALNSPLHF.

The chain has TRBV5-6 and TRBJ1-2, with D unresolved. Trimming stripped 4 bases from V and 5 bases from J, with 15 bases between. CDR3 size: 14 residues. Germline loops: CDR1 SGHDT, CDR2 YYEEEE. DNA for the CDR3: TGTGCCAGCAGCCCCGGCAGGAGCGGATATGGCTACACCTTC. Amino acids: CASSPGRSGYGYTF.

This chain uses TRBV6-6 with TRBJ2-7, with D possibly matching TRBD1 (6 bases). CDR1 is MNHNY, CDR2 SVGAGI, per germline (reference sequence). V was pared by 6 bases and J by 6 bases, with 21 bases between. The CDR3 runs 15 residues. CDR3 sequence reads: CASSPQGPSLGEQYF. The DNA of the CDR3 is TGTGCCAGCAGCCCACAGGGACCGTCCCTAGGCGAGCAGTACTTC.